One sample yielded the 22 T cell receptor beta chains listed below, sequenced in a study of blood T cell repertoires in COVID-19. Produced via immunoSEQ multiplex PCR; TCRdb's table is partial and in-frame only. The top ten clones hold approximately 35% of a sample with 72,000 or so clones, approximately 85% of them seen once. The sequencing input was peripheral blood. These receptors were taken from a woman older than 75 with active or convalescent COVID-19.

The chain links TRBV27 to TRBJ2-3; D may be TRBD1 (6 bases). V was cut by 8 bases and J by 3 bases, with 12 bases left in between. Looked up from germline, CDR1 is MNHEY and CDR2 is SMNVEV (reference sequence). This CDR3 comprises 13 residues. The CDR3: CASRTAPTDTQYF. The CDR3 DNA reads TGTGCCAGCCGGACAGCTCCTACAGATACGCAGTATTTT.

The genes are TRBV4-3 and TRBJ1-4; TRBD1 matches at 12 bases. CDR1 is LGHNA, CDR2 YSLEER, per germline. The V and J ends lost 4 bases and 8 bases, in that order; junction bases with no gene match: 8. This CDR3 is built from 16 residues. CDR3 loop: CASSLRPGTGGEKLFF. In DNA form, the CDR3 reads TGCGCCAGCAGCCTCAGACCCGGGACAGGGGGCGAAAAACTGTTTTTT.

J is TRBJ2-1 and V is TRBV7-2; TRBD2 aligns across 10 bases. Per the germline V gene, CDR1 is SGHTA and CDR2 is FQGNSA. J lost 9 bases, V lost 4 bases, and 6 bases had no gene match. The CDR3 extends over 14 amino acids. The CDR3: CASSSLTSGVEQFF. CDR3 nucleotides: TGTGCCAGCAGCTCCCTTACTAGCGGGGTTGAGCAGTTCTTC.

The chain carries TRBV4-3 and TRBJ1-6, with D tentatively TRBD1 (5 bases). Germline-derived CDR1 and CDR2 are LGHNA and YSLEER. V shed 4 bases and J shed 5 bases, with 18 bases lying between them. CDR3 length: 17 amino acids. The CDR3: CASSPRRLGGNNSPLHF. As DNA, the CDR3 is TGCGCCAGCAGCCCCAGGCGGCTGGGGGGGAATAATTCACCCCTCCACTTT.

The genes are TRBV7-3 and TRBJ2-4, with 10 positions matching TRBD1. Unmatched junction bases numbered 5, after V lost 4 bases and J lost 8 bases. The CDR3 has 14 amino acids. Germline-derived CDR1 and CDR2 are SGHTA and FQGTGA. CDR3 nucleotide sequence: TGTGCCAGCAGCTCGACAGGGGGCAGGGACATTCAGTACTTC. Translation: CASSSTGGRDIQYF.

The V gene is TRBV9, the J gene TRBJ1-3; 7 nucleotides align to TRBD1. The CDR3 extends over 15 amino acids. V trimming: 1 base; J trimming: 3 bases; junction bases outside the gene matches: 4. Germline CDR1 is SGDLS and CDR2 is YYNGEE. In DNA, the CDR3 is TGTGCCAGCAGCGTATTTACAGGGGTTGGAAACACCATATATTTT. The encoded protein is CASSVFTGVGNTIYF.

The CDR3 DNA reads TGTGCCAGCACCTATCCGGGACAGGGGTACGAGCAGTACTTC. Translating gives CASTYPGQGYEQYF. The rearrangement links TRBV28 to TRBJ2-7, with 10 bases aligning to TRBD1. The trim removed 7 bases at V and 4 bases at J, leaving 7 bases unmatched. The length of the CDR3 is 14 residues. Per the germline V gene, CDR1 is MDHEN and CDR2 is SYDVKM.

V is TRBV7-3 and J is TRBJ1-6; D remains ambiguous. The germline gives CDR1 SGHTA, CDR2 FQGTGA. The CDR3 is made up of 15 amino acids. V dropped 1 base and J dropped 6 bases, with 10 bases sitting between them. Here the CDR3 DNA reads TGTGCCAGCAGCTTAAATGGAGGGTCTAATTCACCCCTCCACTTT. Translation: CASSLNGGSNSPLHF.

The chain employs TRBV24-1 and TRBJ2-1; no reliable D call. The CDR3 totals 14 residues. The germline V gene encodes CDR1 KGHDR and CDR2 SFDVKD. Trimming left V 5 bases short and J 2 bases short, with 9 bases between. CDR3 in amino acids: CATSAVGPYNEQFF. The CDR3 nucleotides read TGTGCCACCAGTGCGGTGGGCCCCTACAATGAGCAGTTCTTC.

V is TRBV7-2 and J is TRBJ2-3; 10 nucleotides agree with TRBD2. The CDR3 covers 16 residues. In germline, CDR1 is SGHTA, CDR2 FQGNSA. Unmatched junction bases numbered 7, after V lost 3 bases and J lost 4 bases. The DNA of the CDR3 is TGTGCCAGCAGCTTGTTAAGCGGGGGGGCACCAGATACGCAGTATTTT. Its protein is CASSLLSGGAPDTQYF.

This clone was detected once. The same CDR3 also results from other DNA sequences found in this sample. V is TRBV7-2 and J is TRBJ1-2; D is perhaps TRBD1 (6 bases). Germline V gives CDR1 SGHTA, CDR2 FQGNSA. This CDR3 has 14 amino acids. V was cut by 3 bases and J by 2 bases, with 10 bases left in between. The CDR3 region has the DNA TGTGCCAGCAGCTTGGACAGCCAGAACTATGGCTACACCTTC. Its translation: CASSLDSQNYGYTF.

The chain employs TRBV7-2 and TRBJ1-6, with 9 positions matching TRBD1. This CDR3 contains 16 residues. V shed 0 bases and J 10 bases; nucleotides not matched to a gene: 7. Germline V gene sequence: CDR1 SGHTA, CDR2 FQGNSA. Here the CDR3 reads CASSLAGTGYGSPLHF. CDR3 in DNA: TGTGCCAGCAGCTTAGCTGGGACAGGGTATGGGTCACCCCTCCACTTT.

J is TRBJ1-4 and V is TRBV28, with 11 bases fitting TRBD1. CDR3 length equals 15 residues. V shed 5 bases and J 5 bases; nucleotides not matched to a gene: 4. The germline gives CDR1 MDHEN, CDR2 SYDVKM. The CDR3 reads CASSRDRGLNEKLFF. The CDR3 region has the DNA TGTGCCAGCAGTCGGGACAGGGGGTTAAATGAAAAACTGTTTTTT.

V is TRBV27 and J is TRBJ2-7, with D unresolved. Trimming removed 6 bases from V and 3 bases from J, with 15 bases in between. The CDR3 is 14 residues long. The germline gives CDR1 MNHEY, CDR2 SMNVEV (reference sequence). The DNA for the CDR3 is TGTGCCAGCAGCCAGTCGTTCTCTTTCTACGAGCAGTACTTC. Encoded protein: CASSQSFSFYEQYF.

This chain connects TRBV11-2 to TRBJ2-1; D gene unclear. The germline V gene encodes CDR1 SGHAT and CDR2 FQNNGV. With 0 bases removed from V and 15 bases from J, the gap between germline ends came to 9 bases. The CDR3 sequence is 11 residues long. The CDR3 is CASSLDTVPFF. CDR3 coding DNA: TGTGCCAGCAGCTTAGACACTGTCCCGTTCTTC.

The chain couples TRBV7-2 to TRBJ1-2; TRBD1 matches 8 bases. The V segment lost 3 bases and the J segment 3 bases; nucleotides outside the gene matches: 6. Germline-derived CDR1 and CDR2 are SGHTA and FQGNSA. This CDR3 region has 15 residues. The CDR3 here is CASSLQGAFDYGYTF. CDR3 nucleotide sequence: TGTGCCAGCAGCTTGCAGGGGGCGTTCGACTATGGCTACACCTTC.

V and J are TRBV27 and TRBJ1-2, with unresolved D. This CDR3 region has 13 residues. The germline V gene encodes CDR1 MNHEY and CDR2 SMNVEV (reference sequence). V dropped 8 bases and J dropped 8 bases, with 18 bases sitting between them. CDR3 protein: CASLSMSPGGYTF. As DNA, the CDR3 is TGTGCCAGCCTAAGTATGAGTCCGGGGGGCTACACCTTC.

The gene calls are TRBV20-1 and TRBJ2-7; D remains ambiguous. The germline V gene has CDR1 DFQATT and CDR2 SNEGSKA (reference sequence). The CDR3 has 11 residues. With 6 bases removed from V and 4 bases from J, the gap between germline ends came to 10 bases. The CDR3 protein is CSASDGYEQYF. The CDR3 nucleotides read TGCAGTGCCTCCGACGGGTACGAGCAGTACTTC.

This clone was detected a few times. This chain joins TRBV6-4 and TRBJ2-2, with D unresolved. This CDR3 comprises 12 residues. The germline gives CDR1 MRHNA, CDR2 SNTAGT. V was trimmed by 5 bases and J by 6 bases, leaving 7 bases between them. The CDR3 nucleotides read TGTGCCAGCAGTTCAACTTCCGGGGAGCTGTTTTTT. It is translated as CASSSTSGELFF.

CDR3 in DNA: TGTGCCAGCAGTGAAACGCGGCAGATCAATCAGCCCCAGCATTTT. Amino acids: CASSETRQINQPQHF. J is TRBJ1-5 and V is TRBV6-1; the D is unclear. The V gene lost 2 bases and the J gene lost 3 bases, with 11 bases spanning the gap. Germline-derived CDR1 and CDR2 are MNHNS and SASEGT. CDR3 length equals 15 residues.

The rearrangement joins TRBV5-1 to TRBJ2-3; 8 nucleotides match TRBD2. Germline loops: CDR1 SGHRS, CDR2 YFSETQ. The CDR3 consists of 15 residues. V shed 1 base and J 4 bases; nucleotides not matched to a gene: 5. The CDR3 DNA sequence: TGCGCCAGCAGCTTGAACGGGGGGGCACCAGATACGCAGTATTTT. Protein product: CASSLNGGAPDTQYF.

J is TRBJ2-5 and V is TRBV19; 8 bases agree with TRBD2. Germline V gives CDR1 LNHDA, CDR2 SQIVND (reference sequence). Trimming removed 11 bases from V and 5 bases from J; junction bases left unmatched: 4. CDR3 length: 11 residues. CDR3 nucleotides: TGTGCCGCGGCTAGCGGGGAGACCCAGTACTTC. Protein: CAAASGETQYF.